What follows describes a single T cell receptor beta chain. The antigen is undetermined. Researchers ran the PCR with 60 Vbeta and 13 Jbeta primers. The data were produced by immunoSEQ multiplex PCR, yet TCRdb's version contains in-frame clones alone and is incomplete. The sample gives about 57,000 clones, 83% of which show up once; roughly 4.5% is in the top ten. This specimen comes from a study of cytomegalovirus exposure and HLA in healthy donors. Study summary: Out of 180 million or so T cells, an earlier analysis found roughly 100 million unique TCR beta sequences in total. Study-wide results and limits: It was assumed in the presence/absence analyses that sequencing depth was roughly uniform across donors.

The CDR3 covers 16 residues. V was clipped by 3 bases and J by 4 bases; unmatched bases: 7. Germline CDR1 is PRHDT and CDR2 is FYEKMQ (reference sequence). V and J are TRBV13 and TRBJ1-4; 8 positions match TRBD1. The sequence came from a man younger than 45 in good health and CMV-seronegative. Specimen: PBMCs. The CDR3 reads CASSFRRGQGNEKLFF. Written as DNA, the CDR3 is TGTGCCAGCAGCTTCCGCAGGGGGCAGGGTAATGAAAAACTGTTTTTT.